This T cell receptor (beta chain) is drawn from a study of T cell responses to AZD1222 COVID-19 vaccine. This table comes from immunoSEQ multiplex PCR, and its TCRdb copy is limited to in-frame clones, with some not included. This sample has approximately 180,000 clones, with over 80% found just once. V shed 5 bases and J 3 bases; nucleotides not matched to a gene: 5. The germline CDR1 and CDR2 sequences are MNHEY and SVGAGI. The CDR3 contains 14 residues. This sequence originates from an adult who received the MenACWY meningococcal vaccine as a control. The rearrangement joins TRBV6-5 to TRBJ1-1; 8 bases match TRBD1. The sequencing here drew on peripheral blood, taken 28 days after the second dose of the MenACWY control vaccine. CDR3 loop: CASSLQGGDTEAFF. CDR3 bases: TGTGCCAGCAGTCTACAGGGGGGAGACACTGAAGCTTTCTTT.